This entry lists 10 T cell receptor beta chains sequenced from one sample in a study of T cells after posttransplantation cyclophosphamide. Busulfan-fludarabine conditioning, marrow transplant, and cyclophosphamide on days +3 and +4 were administered. Data came from immunoSEQ multiplex PCR; TCRdb stores just in-frame clones and leaves some out. The sample counts 3,300 or so clones, none seen once; the ten largest own around a third. The sample was PBMCs, taken after allogeneic stem cell transplant with posttransplant cyclophosphamide. These receptors came from a male patient in his 30s who received an allogeneic stem cell transplant from a related donor, was CMV-positive, and had acute GVHD only. The graft donor may have given rise to some T cells.

This clone was recorded at least ten times. The rearrangement uses TRBV7-2 and TRBJ1-5; TRBD1 is a possible D gene (6 bases). The ends were cut back, 7 bases at V and 4 bases at J, with 20 bases in the middle. The germline V gene has CDR1 SGHTA and CDR2 FQGNSA. There are 16 residues in the CDR3. The CDR3 DNA reads TGTGCCAGCATTTCGGGCAGGGGAGGGTGGAATCAGCCCCAGCATTTT. Translation: CASISGRGGWNQPQHF.

This clone showed up many times. V usage is TRBV5-1 and J usage is TRBJ2-5; TRBD2 matches 16 bases. After removal of 4 bases from V and 5 bases from J, the junction contained 11 bases not matched to a gene. The CDR3 covers 18 residues. In germline, CDR1 is SGHRS, CDR2 YFSETQ. In DNA, the CDR3 is TGCGCCAGCAGCCAGGGACTAGCGGGGGGGCCCCGGAGGGAGACCCAGTACTTC. It encodes CASSQGLAGGPRRETQYF.

This clone has at least ten counts. The chain couples TRBV18 to TRBJ1-2; 9 bases are shared with TRBD1. Germline trimming cut 3 bases from V and 7 bases from J; bases unmatched to any gene: 6. CDR3 length: 14 amino acids. Germline V gene lookup returns CDR1 KGHSH and CDR2 LQKENI. CDR3 sequence (DNA): TGTGCCAGCTCACCGGGACAGGGCGGTCGTGGCTACACCTTC. It codes for CASSPGQGGRGYTF.

This clone was detected many times. The chain couples TRBV7-2 to TRBJ2-2; 7 positions match TRBD1. Per germline, CDR1 SGHTA and CDR2 FQGNSA. The CDR3 consists of 15 residues. J gave up 3 bases and V 6 bases, and 7 bases lay outside the gene matches. CDR3 amino acids: CASRFDRAHTGELFF. As DNA, the CDR3 is TGTGCCAGCAGGTTTGACAGGGCTCACACCGGGGAGCTGTTTTTT.

This clone rates as medium-sized (0.01 to 0.1%). The chain combines TRBV6-2 or TRBV6-3 with TRBJ2-1, with D possibly TRBD1 on 7 matching bases. The V gene's germline CDR1 is MNHEY and CDR2 SVGEGT. The CDR3 spans 16 residues. The V and J ends lost 3 bases and 4 bases respectively, with 16 bases between them. In DNA form, the CDR3 reads TGTGCCAGCAGTTATCGTCGCGGGACAGATTACAATGAGCAGTTCTTC. As protein: CASSYRRGTDYNEQFF.

This clone was counted at least ten times. J is TRBJ2-7 and V is TRBV4-1, with TRBD2 matching 8 bases. Germline V gene data show CDR1 as MGHRA and CDR2 as YSYEKL. V dropped 0 bases and J dropped 1; count of bases not matched to a gene: 2. This CDR3 region has 15 residues. The CDR3 is CASSQESGGSYEQYF. In DNA form, the CDR3 reads TGCGCCAGCAGCCAAGAAAGCGGGGGATCCTACGAGCAGTACTTC.

This clone has at least ten counts. The chain couples TRBV30 to TRBJ2-2, with D possibly being TRBD2 (5 bases). This CDR3 is 13 amino acids long. Between the trimmed V and J ends, which lost 3 bases and 6 bases, there was a span of 11 bases. Germline values: CDR1 GTSNPN, CDR2 SVGIG (reference sequence). The CDR3 reads CAWRLLRAGELFF. The DNA of the CDR3 is TGTGCCTGGAGGCTTCTGCGGGCCGGGGAGCTGTTTTTT.

This clone was observed many times. The chain carries TRBV6-2 or TRBV6-3 and TRBJ2-3; D is possibly TRBD2 (6 bases). Germline values: CDR1 MNHEY, CDR2 SVGEGT. The CDR3 sequence is 15 residues long. Trimming pared 7 bases from V and 3 bases from J, leaving 17 bases between. CDR3 sequence (DNA): TGTGCCAGCACGGCGGGACGGGGGTCGACAGATACGCAGTATTTT. This codes for CASTAGRGSTDTQYF.

This clone occurred many times. The chain has TRBV19 and TRBJ1-1; D remains unclear. The CDR3 runs 14 residues. Germline CDR1 reads LNHDA; CDR2 reads SQIVND (reference sequence). Trimming took 3 bases from V and 4 from J, leaving 12 bases between them. The CDR3 region has the DNA TGTGCCAGTAGTATCCGGGTCGGCGGCACTGAAGCTTTCTTT. Protein product: CASSIRVGGTEAFF.

This clone occurred many times. This chain uses TRBV5-1 with TRBJ2-2, with 7 bases identical to TRBD1. The CDR3 is made up of 14 amino acids. The trim removed 3 bases at V and 6 bases at J, leaving 5 bases unmatched. Germline V gene data show CDR1 as SGHRS and CDR2 as YFSETQ. CDR3 sequence: CASSSTGTAGELFF. DNA for the CDR3: TGCGCCAGCAGCTCGACAGGGACCGCCGGGGAGCTGTTTTTT.